The 26 T cell receptor beta chains below all came from one sample that was sequenced in a study of blood T cell repertoires in COVID-19. Sequencing was performed with immunoSEQ multiplex PCR; in TCRdb, only in-frame clones are kept and a portion is missing. The sample records under 350,000 clones, approximately 85% being singletons. The sample was peripheral blood. These receptors all stem from a human donor in a cohort sampled during active COVID-19.

Here the CDR3 reads CASGRSGGNYGYTF. The CDR3 DNA is TGTGCCAGCGGCCGGAGCGGGGGCAACTATGGCTACACCTTC. The V gene is TRBV6-6, the J gene TRBJ1-2; D possibly corresponds to TRBD1 (6 bases). The length of the CDR3 is 14 residues. The V end was cut by 8 bases, the J end by 2 bases, with 15 bases between. Germline V gene data show CDR1 as MNHNY and CDR2 as SVGAGI (reference sequence).

This chain joins TRBV3-1 (or the pseudogene TRBV3-2) and TRBJ2-3; the match to TRBD2 covers 10 bases. CDR1 is LGHDT and CDR2 is YNNKEL in the germline V gene (reference sequence). The CDR3 runs to 19 residues. V lost 4 bases, J lost 2 bases, and 15 bases stayed unmatched. CDR3 in DNA: TGTGCCAGCAGCCCACGGTTGGCTAGCGGGGGAGAAAACACAGATACGCAGTATTTT. Protein product: CASSPRLASGGENTDTQYF.

Points on this clone: The identical CDR3 is also encoded by other nucleotide sequences in the sample. V usage is TRBV3-1 (or the pseudogene TRBV3-2) and J usage is TRBJ1-2; D is possibly TRBD1 (6 bases). Germline V gene data show CDR1 as LGHDT and CDR2 as YNNKEL (reference sequence). CDR3 size: 13 residues. Trimming removed 4 bases from V and 2 bases from J, with 8 bases in between. The CDR3 DNA is TGTGCCAGCAGCCTAACAGGGAACTATGGCTACACCTTC. It encodes CASSLTGNYGYTF.

The CDR3 reads CSVEGAFSTGGGYTF. The DNA for the CDR3 is TGCAGCGTTGAAGGGGCCTTTTCGACAGGTGGAGGCTACACCTTC. The chain joins TRBV29-1 to TRBJ1-2; maybe TRBD1 (6 bases). The CDR3 is 15 amino acids. V lost 1 base and J 8 bases, leaving 20 bases between the germline ends. Looked up from germline, CDR1 is SQVTM and CDR2 is ANQGSEA.

This sequence joins TRBV14 and TRBJ1-6; D not certain. The length of the CDR3 is 15 residues. CDR1 SGHDN and CDR2 FVKESK come from the germline V gene. V dropped 2 bases and J dropped 6 bases, with 11 bases sitting between them. The CDR3 nucleotides are TGTGCCAGCAGCCAACGGTTCACGGGTAATTCACCCCTCCACTTT. It translates to CASSQRFTGNSPLHF.

The CDR3 nucleotides are TGTGCCAGCAGCCTTAGGGCGGAAAGGGACAGCCTTAATGAAAAACTGTTTTTT. Amino acids: CASSLRAERDSLNEKLFF. This sequence joins TRBV16 and TRBJ1-4; TRBD1 aligns across 7 bases. CDR3 length: 18 residues. The germline gives CDR1 KGHSY, CDR2 FQNENV. The ends lost 4 bases at V and 4 bases at J; junction bases unmatched: 15.

The gene calls are TRBV3-1 (or the pseudogene TRBV3-2) and TRBJ1-1, with 8 bases fitting TRBD1. This CDR3 comprises 17 residues. Trimming cost V 0 bases and J 1 base; bases outside gene matches: 7. Germline V lookup: CDR1 LGHDT, CDR2 YNNKEL (reference sequence). CDR3 coding DNA: TGTGCCAGCAGCCAAGAGGTAGGACAGGGTGCGAACACTGAAGCTTTCTTT. Its protein is CASSQEVGQGANTEAFF.

CDR3 nucleotides: TGTGCCAGCAGTGAGTTCGGACAGGGGGGTGAAAAACTGTTTTTT. Translation gives CASSEFGQGGEKLFF. The chain uses TRBV2 and TRBJ1-4; 10 positions match TRBD1. The germline V gene encodes CDR1 SNHLY and CDR2 FYNNEI. The J segment lost 7 bases and the V segment lost 3 bases, leaving 5 bases of the junction unmatched. This CDR3 is built from 15 residues. The full variable domain, completed using reference TRBV2 and TRBJ1-4, is EPEVTQTPSHQVTQMGQEVILRCVPISNHLYFYWYRQILGQKVEFLVSFYNNEISEKSEIFDDQFSVERPDGSNFTLKIRSTKLEDSAMYFCASSEFGQGGEKLFFGSGTQLSVL.

The rearrangement joins TRBV5-6 to TRBJ1-1; D possibly corresponds to TRBD1 (5 bases). The CDR3 consists of 14 residues. With 0 bases removed from V and 1 base from J, the gap between germline ends came to 7 bases. In germline, CDR1 is SGHDT, CDR2 YYEEEE. The CDR3 loop is CASSLGQQNTEAFF. CDR3 in DNA: TGTGCCAGCAGCTTGGGACAGCAGAACACTGAAGCTTTCTTT. Combining the CDR3 with reference TRBV5-6 and TRBJ1-1 gives the whole variable domain DAGVTQSPTHLIKTRGQQVTLRCSPKSGHDTVSWYQQALGQGPQFIFQYYEEEERQRGNFPDRFSGHQFPNYSSELNVNALLLGDSALYLCASSLGQQNTEAFFGQGTRLTVV.

V and J are TRBV27 and TRBJ2-6; possibly TRBD2 for D (6 bases). The CDR3 has 14 residues. V dropped 7 bases and J dropped 3 bases, with 10 bases sitting between them. CDR1 is MNHEY and CDR2 is SMNVEV in the germline V gene (reference sequence). CDR3 sequence reads: CASMAGLGANVLTF. The CDR3 bases are TGTGCCAGCATGGCGGGGCTTGGGGCCAACGTCCTGACTTTC. The entire variable domain, with the rest obtained from reference TRBV27 and TRBJ2-6, is as follows: EAQVTQNPRYLITVTGKKLTVTCSQNMNHEYMSWYRQDPGLGLRQIYYSMNVEVTDKGDVPEGYKVSRKEKRNFPLILESPSPNQTSLYFCASMAGLGANVLTFGAGSRLTVL.

This chain links TRBV29-1 with TRBJ1-2; D is unresolved. Trimming removed 6 bases at V and 0 bases at J, with 14 bases between. The CDR3 is 14 residues long. The germline V gene has CDR1 SQVTM and CDR2 ANQGSEA. CDR3 DNA sequence: TGCAGCGTACTAAACCCACTAGCTAACTATGGCTACACCTTC. Residues: CSVLNPLANYGYTF.

The chain links TRBV30 to TRBJ1-1, with a possible D match to TRBD1 (6 bases). The CDR3 has 15 residues. Germline CDR1 is GTSNPN and CDR2 is SVGIG (reference sequence). V was shortened by 3 bases and J by 1 base, with 15 bases between the two germline ends. The CDR3 region has the DNA TGTGCCTGGAGCAAGGGACAAAAGAGGAACACTGAAGCTTTCTTT. This sequence encodes CAWSKGQKRNTEAFF.

With respect to this clone: A junction end diverges from the germline sequence, so it may reflect a read error. Other DNA sequences from this sample encode an identical CDR3 as well. The J gene is TRBJ2-2, the V gene TRBV11-2, with TRBD2 identical over 9 bases. The V gene's germline CDR1 is SGHAT and CDR2 FQNNGV. CDR3 length equals 17 residues. In DNA form, the CDR3 reads TGCGCCAGCAGCTCAACTCGCGGGGGGGCCGCGGCGGGGGAGCTGTTTTTT. It specifies CASSSTRGGAAAGELFF.

The rearrangement links TRBV10-3 to TRBJ1-1, with 9 bases matching TRBD1. After removal of 3 bases from V and 5 bases from J, the junction contained 4 bases not matched to a gene. The germline CDR1 and CDR2 sequences are ENHRY and SYGVKD. This CDR3 spans 14 amino acids. CDR3 protein: CAISDGQGWTEAFF. CDR3 bases: TGTGCCATCAGTGATGGACAGGGGTGGACTGAAGCTTTCTTT.

The genes are TRBV12-5 and TRBJ1-2; D remains unclear. Germline CDR1 is LGHNT and CDR2 is FRNRAP. Trimming stripped 2 bases from V and 0 bases from J, with 16 bases between. The CDR3 contains 17 residues. CDR3 in DNA: TGTGCTAGTGGTTTGTCACCCCCCGCGATATCTAACTATGGCTACACCTTC. Translation: CASGLSPPAISNYGYTF. Full variable domain (missing parts from reference TRBV12-5 and TRBJ1-2): DARVTQTPRHKVTEMGQEVTMRCQPILGHNTVFWYRQTMMQGLELLAYFRNRAPLDDSGMPKDRFSAEMPDATLATLKIQPSEPRDSAVYFCASGLSPPAISNYGYTFGSGTRLTVV.

The V and J genes are TRBV11-2 and TRBJ1-1; D may be TRBD1 (5 bases). The V end lost 1 base, the J end lost 0 bases, and 9 bases lay between the germline ends. Germline assignment: CDR1 SGHAT and CDR2 FQNNGV. This CDR3 has 15 amino acids. This CDR3 reads CASSLGAGVNTEAFF. CDR3 coding DNA: TGTGCCAGCAGCTTAGGCGCGGGGGTGAACACTGAAGCTTTCTTT.

This clone appeared a few times. The V and J genes are TRBV5-5 and TRBJ1-6, with 7 positions matching TRBD1. CDR3 size: 14 residues. Germline-derived CDR1 and CDR2 are SGHKS and YYEKEE (reference sequence). The V gene end was trimmed by 0 bases and the J gene end by 6 bases; junction bases not matched to a gene: 0. The CDR3 spells CASSLAGGNSPLHF. In nucleotides, the CDR3 is TGTGCCAGCAGCTTGGCAGGGGGTAATTCACCCCTCCACTTT.

The chain is built from TRBV6-5 and TRBJ1-1; 8 nucleotides line up with TRBD1. CDR3 length: 15 residues. J was trimmed by 6 bases and V by 2 bases; bases with no gene match: 8. The V gene's germline CDR1 is MNHEY and CDR2 SVGAGI. The CDR3 region is CASSYATTGGAEAFF. CDR3 coding DNA: TGTGCCAGCAGTTACGCAACAACAGGGGGAGCTGAAGCTTTCTTT.

The rearrangement links TRBV5-4 to TRBJ1-2; D not certain. V lost 0 bases and J lost 0, with 9 bases in between. Germline lookup yields CDR1 SGHNT and CDR2 YYREEE (reference sequence). The CDR3 has 15 amino acids. CDR3 DNA: TGTGCCAGCAGCTTGGCGAGGATCTCTAACTATGGCTACACCTTC. As protein: CASSLARISNYGYTF. Filled out from reference TRBV5-4 and TRBJ1-2, the complete variable domain reads ETGVTQSPTHLIKTRGQQVTLRCSSQSGHNTVSWYQQALGQGPQFIFQYYREEENGRGNFPPRFSGLQFPNYSSELNVNALELDDSALYLCASSLARISNYGYTFGSGTRLTVV.

This clone occurred once. This CDR3 is CASSFDRGNSPLHF. The CDR3, as DNA: TGTGCCAGCAGTTTTGACAGGGGTAATTCACCCCTCCACTTT. The V call is TRBV27, the J call TRBJ1-6, with 8 bases lining up with TRBD1. CDR1 is MNHEY, CDR2 SMNVEV, per germline (reference sequence). Germline trimming cut 3 bases from V and 6 bases from J; bases unmatched to any gene: 1. This CDR3 comprises 14 residues.

The chain has TRBV5-1 and TRBJ2-1, with 9 bases fitting TRBD2. Looked up from germline, CDR1 is SGHRS and CDR2 is YFSETQ. Trimming took 6 bases from V and 9 from J; bases not matched to a gene: 7. CDR3 size: 13 residues. CDR3 DNA sequence: TGCGCCAGCAAGGCGGGGGGGCCAGGTGAGCAGTTCTTC. The encoded protein is CASKAGGPGEQFF.

This clone occurred once. This chain links TRBV24-1 with TRBJ2-1, with a possible D match to TRBD1 (6 bases). The CDR3 spans 15 residues. The V gene lost 4 bases and the J gene lost 4 bases, with 13 bases spanning the gap. From germline, CDR1 is KGHDR and CDR2 SFDVKD. The CDR3 region is CATSDPRGSYNEQFF. The CDR3 DNA reads as TGTGCCACCAGTGACCCAAGGGGGTCTTACAATGAGCAGTTCTTC.

V is TRBV7-3 and J is TRBJ1-1; D is uncertain. The CDR3 extends over 13 amino acids. The V end lost 5 bases, the J end lost 1 base, and 8 bases lay between the germline ends. Germline assignment: CDR1 SGHTA and CDR2 FQGTGA. CDR3 DNA sequence: TGTGCCAGCAGCATTCTGGCGAACACTGAAGCTTTCTTT. It specifies CASSILANTEAFF.

The J gene is TRBJ1-2, the V gene TRBV10-3; D is perhaps TRBD1 (6 bases). The CDR3 spans 14 residues. Germline V gene lookup returns CDR1 ENHRY and CDR2 SYGVKD. Trimming stripped 2 bases from V and 7 bases from J, with 14 bases between. CDR3 sequence (DNA): TGTGCCATCAGTGAGAAGAACAGGGATAGTGGCTACACCTTC. Protein product: CAISEKNRDSGYTF.

The rearrangement links TRBV7-6 to TRBJ1-1; 7 nucleotides align to TRBD1. The CDR3 spans 12 residues. In germline, CDR1 is SGHVS, CDR2 FNYEAQ. The ends lost 2 bases at V and 9 bases at J; junction bases unmatched: 3. CDR3 bases: TGTGCCAGCAGCTTAAAGGGGGCAAAAGCTTTCTTT. Protein: CASSLKGAKAFF.

The sample holds one count of this clone. This chain connects TRBV24-1 to TRBJ1-5; no clear D gene. V was trimmed by 5 bases and J by 8 bases, leaving 9 bases between them. This CDR3 is built from 12 residues. Germline V gives CDR1 KGHDR, CDR2 SFDVKD. CDR3 residues: CATSVAGEPQHF. In nucleotides, the CDR3 is TGTGCCACCAGTGTAGCCGGGGAGCCCCAGCATTTT.